These 29 T cell receptor beta chains came from one sample sequenced in a study of T cell responses to AZD1222 COVID-19 vaccine. Produced via immunoSEQ multiplex PCR; TCRdb's table is partial and in-frame only. The data show some 110,000 clones, around nine tenths seen once. The source was peripheral blood, collected 28 days after the second AZD1222 dose. These receptors originate from an adult who received the AZD1222 COVID-19 vaccine.

This rearrangement joins TRBV5-4 to TRBJ1-1; possibly TRBD1 for D (5 bases). Germline CDR1 is SGHNT and CDR2 is YYREEE (reference sequence). The CDR3 extends over 15 amino acids. Trimming removed 4 bases at V and 4 bases at J, with 17 bases between. CDR3 nucleotides: TGTGCCAGCAGCCGATCCGCGAGGGGCGGCACTGAAGCTTTCTTT. This sequence encodes CASSRSARGGTEAFF.

This chain links TRBV7-9 with TRBJ1-4, with D hard to call. CDR1 is SEHNR, CDR2 FQNEAQ, per germline (reference sequence). The germline V and J ends were trimmed by 1 base and 6 bases, with 6 bases remaining between them. The CDR3 runs to 13 residues. CDR3 sequence reads: CASSLDLDEKLFF. CDR3 nucleotide sequence: TGTGCCAGCAGCTTAGACCTAGATGAAAAACTGTTTTTT.

Concerning this clone itself: Other DNA sequences in this sample translate to the same CDR3. CDR3 sequence reads: CASSYTDTQYF. CDR3 DNA sequence: TGTGCCAGCTCTTACACAGATACGCAGTATTTT. The V gene is TRBV11-2, the J gene TRBJ2-3; D gene unclear. CDR3 length: 11 residues. V lost 8 bases to trimming and J lost 2 bases, with 5 bases between them. Germline V CDR1 and CDR2: SGHAT, FQNNGV.

The rearrangement links TRBV7-2 to TRBJ1-1; D gene ambiguous. V was cut by 0 bases and J by 5 bases, with 7 bases left in between. Per germline, CDR1 SGHTA and CDR2 FQGNSA. This CDR3 spans 13 amino acids. Here the CDR3 DNA reads TGTGCCAGCAGCTTAGCTATGGGGACTGAAGCTTTCTTT. It specifies CASSLAMGTEAFF.

This rearrangement joins TRBV7-2 to TRBJ2-3; the D gene could be TRBD1 or TRBD2 (5 bases each). Germline values: CDR1 SGHTA, CDR2 FQGNSA. V was pared by 6 bases and J by 0 bases, with 10 bases between. This CDR3 has 14 amino acids. This CDR3 reads CASRGWGSTDTQYF. In DNA form, the CDR3 reads TGTGCCAGCAGGGGGTGGGGGAGCACAGATACGCAGTATTTT.

On this clone itself: The sample carries other DNA sequences with the same CDR3. The chain recombines TRBV28 with TRBJ1-2; D is undetermined. Germline V gene lookup returns CDR1 MDHEN and CDR2 SYDVKM. The CDR3 consists of 12 residues. With 1 base removed from V and 2 bases from J, the gap between germline ends came to 2 bases. The CDR3 reads CASSLSNYGYTF. The CDR3 nucleotides read TGTGCCAGCAGTTTATCCAACTATGGCTACACCTTC.

The chain is built from TRBV11-2 and TRBJ2-1; D remains ambiguous. With 2 bases removed from V and 8 bases from J, the gap between germline ends came to 10 bases. Looked up from germline, CDR1 is SGHAT and CDR2 is FQNNGV. This CDR3 spans 13 amino acids. The CDR3 reads CASSLYLSDEQFF. Written as DNA, the CDR3 is TGTGCCAGCAGCTTATACCTGAGTGATGAGCAGTTCTTC.

DNA for the CDR3: TGTGCCAGCAGCTTAGAAGACTTTGGGACTTACCAGGGGCCGAACACTGAAGCTTTCTTT. Amino acids: CASSLEDFGTYQGPNTEAFF. The gene calls are TRBV11-3 and TRBJ1-1; the D gene is possibly TRBD1 (6 bases). Trimming removed 0 bases at V and 1 base at J, with 24 bases between. The CDR3 covers 20 residues. The germline V gene has CDR1 SGHNT and CDR2 YENEEA.

Here the CDR3 DNA reads TGTGCCAGCAGCTTGTTGAGAAGGGAGACCCAGTACTTC. Translating it yields CASSLLRRETQYF. V and J are TRBV5-6 and TRBJ2-5; D gene uncertain. The CDR3 has 13 residues. Trimming cost V 1 base and J 5 bases, with 9 bases left between them. CDR1 and CDR2 from the germline V gene are SGHDT and YYEEEE.

The rearrangement joins TRBV9 to TRBJ1-3; 12 positions match TRBD1. The CDR3 covers 16 residues. Trimming took 3 bases from V and 2 from J; bases not matched to a gene: 3. Germline CDR1 reads SGDLS; CDR2 reads YYNGEE. The CDR3: CASSEGQGAAGNTIYF. As DNA, the CDR3 is TGTGCCAGCAGCGAGGGACAGGGGGCGGCTGGAAACACCATATATTTT.

J is TRBJ1-1 and V is TRBV7-9, with D uncertain. The CDR3 sequence is 15 residues long. Trimming pared 3 bases from V and 2 bases from J, leaving 13 bases between. Germline CDR1 is SEHNR and CDR2 is FQNEAQ (reference sequence). CDR3 in DNA: TGTGCCAGCAGCTTTGGGGAGATGGCTAACACTGAAGCTTTCTTT. As protein: CASSFGEMANTEAFF.

The CDR3 DNA reads TGTGCCAGCAGCTTATCGGCCCCCGGGAACACTGAAGCTTTCTTT. Translated, it gives CASSLSAPGNTEAFF. The rearrangement links TRBV7-3 to TRBJ1-1; no definite D call. The CDR3 extends over 15 amino acids. The ends were cut back, 2 bases at V and 1 base at J, with 11 bases in the middle. Germline V gene sequence: CDR1 SGHTA, CDR2 FQGTGA.

The chain carries TRBV6-1 and TRBJ2-1; 8 positions agree with TRBD2. CDR3 length equals 16 residues. V lost 2 bases to trimming and J lost 4 bases; unmatched junction nucleotides: 7. Germline values: CDR1 MNHNS, CDR2 SASEGT. CDR3: CASSEFNGRVYNEQFF. DNA for the CDR3: TGTGCCAGCAGTGAATTTAACGGGAGGGTATACAATGAGCAGTTCTTC.

Only one count was recorded for this clone. The gene calls are TRBV19 and TRBJ2-1; maybe TRBD2 (6 bases). CDR1 is LNHDA, CDR2 SQIVND, per germline (reference sequence). The CDR3 loop spans 13 amino acids. The V and J ends lost 5 bases and 8 bases respectively, with 13 bases between them. DNA for the CDR3: TGTGCCAGTAGTCCGCGGTGGGGGGATGAGCAGTTCTTC. This encodes CASSPRWGDEQFF.

The chain links TRBV5-8 to TRBJ2-7; D perhaps matches TRBD2 (6 bases). The CDR3 totals 15 residues. In germline, CDR1 is SGHTS, CDR2 YDEGEE. V was shortened by 4 bases and J by 3 bases, with 17 bases between the two germline ends. The CDR3 DNA sequence: TGTGCCAGCAGCCACCACAGGCGGGACCACTACGAGCAGTACTTC. The encoded protein is CASSHHRRDHYEQYF. The entire variable domain, with the rest obtained from reference TRBV5-8 and TRBJ2-7, is as follows: EAGVTQSPTHLIKTRGQQATLRCSPISGHTSVYWYQQALGLGLQFLLWYDEGEERNRGNFPPRFSGRQFPNYSSELNVNALELEDSALYLCASSHHRRDHYEQYFGPGTRLTVT.

V usage is TRBV29-1 and J usage is TRBJ2-7; the D is unclear. Germline CDR1 and CDR2: SQVTM and ANQGSEA. The CDR3 runs 12 residues. Deletions cut 6 bases from V and 2 bases from J, with 11 bases between. The CDR3 is CSVYGETYEQYF. CDR3 in DNA: TGCAGCGTCTATGGGGAAACCTACGAGCAGTACTTC.

This clone was recorded only once. V gene TRBV3-1 (or the pseudogene TRBV3-2) combines with J gene TRBJ1-2, with 11 bases aligning to TRBD1. Germline V lookup: CDR1 LGHDT, CDR2 YNNKEL (reference sequence). Unmatched junction bases numbered 1, after V lost 3 bases and J lost 4 bases. This CDR3 has 14 amino acids. The CDR3 coding sequence is TGTGCCAGCAGCCAGGGGACAGGGGGCTATGGCTACACCTTC. Translating it yields CASSQGTGGYGYTF.

This chain links TRBV2 with TRBJ1-5, with TRBD1 matching 8 bases. The CDR3 length is 15 residues. The germline V gene has CDR1 SNHLY and CDR2 FYNNEI. Trimming cost V 6 bases and J 4 bases; bases outside gene matches: 8. The CDR3 sequence: CASRADRVRNQPQHF. CDR3 nucleotides: TGTGCCAGCAGGGCGGACAGGGTAAGGAATCAGCCCCAGCATTTT.

Comment on this clone: The DNA is omitted, as the CDR3 cannot be located on it reliably, and the CDR3 follows TCRdb's listing. V is TRBV6-2 or TRBV6-3 and J is TRBJ1-1. Termini included, the CDR3 measures 15 amino acids. The germline CDR1 and CDR2 sequences are MNHEY and SVGEGT. CDR3 loop: CASSSSERLGPEAFF.

To note about this clone: The sample contains more than one DNA sequence encoding this CDR3. J is TRBJ1-3 and V is TRBV19; the D is unclear. Germline V lookup: CDR1 LNHDA, CDR2 SQIVND (reference sequence). The CDR3 length is 12 residues. Trimming cost V 3 bases and J 1 base, with 1 base left between them. The chain's CDR3 is CASSISGNTIYF. CDR3 nucleotide sequence: TGTGCCAGTAGTATTTCTGGAAACACCATATATTTT.

The rearrangement joins TRBV7-9 to TRBJ1-2, with 8 bases aligning to TRBD1. J lost 4 bases, V lost 5 bases, and 9 bases had no gene match. CDR1 is SEHNR, CDR2 FQNEAQ, per germline (reference sequence). This CDR3 is built from 15 residues. In nucleotides, the CDR3 is TGTGCCAGCAGCCCGTCGGGACAGGTCTTCTATGGCTACACCTTC. This codes for CASSPSGQVFYGYTF.

The V gene is TRBV10-3, the J gene TRBJ1-1; no firm D call. Germline V gene data show CDR1 as ENHRY and CDR2 as SYGVKD. The CDR3 is made up of 13 amino acids. The V end lost 10 bases, the J end lost 0 bases, and 12 bases lay between the germline ends. The CDR3 reads CATDGPLNTEAFF. DNA for the CDR3: TGTGCCACCGACGGACCGCTGAACACTGAAGCTTTCTTT.

This clone came up a few times. CDR3 in amino acids: CASSPRDGPSYGYTF. Here the CDR3 DNA reads TGTGCCAGCAGCCCTAGAGACGGGCCCAGCTATGGCTACACCTTC. The chain has TRBV7-9 and TRBJ1-2; D gene ambiguous. CDR1 is SEHNR and CDR2 is FQNEAQ in the germline V gene (reference sequence). V gave up 5 bases and J gave up 4 bases, with 17 bases separating them. The CDR3 spans 15 residues. The variable domain in full, completed from reference TRBV7-9 and TRBJ1-2, reads DTGVSQNPRHKITKRGQNVTFRCDPISEHNRLYWYRQTLGQGPEFLTYFQNEAQLEKSRLLSDRFSAERPKGSFSTLEIQRTEQGDSAMYLCASSPRDGPSYGYTFGSGTRLTVV.

The chain links TRBV5-6 to TRBJ1-1; the D is unclear. Trimming cost V 2 bases and J 4 bases, with 15 bases left between them. Germline CDR1 reads SGHDT; CDR2 reads YYEEEE. The CDR3 has 15 residues. In nucleotides, the CDR3 is TGTGCCAGCAGCTTACACCCGATAGAAGGCACTGAAGCTTTCTTT. It translates to CASSLHPIEGTEAFF.

The chain joins TRBV6-5 to TRBJ2-5, with TRBD2 matching 7 bases. There are 16 residues in the CDR3. The germline V gene encodes CDR1 MNHEY and CDR2 SVGAGI. Trimming took 4 bases from V and 4 from J; bases not matched to a gene: 12. This CDR3 is CASSLSRTSTRETQYF. The CDR3 nucleotides are TGTGCCAGCAGTTTGTCCAGGACTAGTACTCGAGAGACCCAGTACTTC.

The chain links TRBV5-1 to TRBJ1-3, with a possible D match to TRBD1 (5 bases). The germline V gene encodes CDR1 SGHRS and CDR2 YFSETQ. This CDR3 has 13 residues. The V end was cut by 4 bases, the J end by 5 bases, with 10 bases between. CDR3 sequence (DNA): TGCGCCAGCAGCGGGGGGGACCGAAACACCATATATTTT. Translated: CASSGGDRNTIYF. The full variable domain, its missing parts supplied by reference TRBV5-1 and TRBJ1-3, is KAGVTQTPRYLIKTRGQQVTLSCSPISGHRSVSWYQQTPGQGLQFLFEYFSETQRNKGNFPGRFSGRQFSNSRSEMNVSTLELGDSALYLCASSGGDRNTIYFGEGSWLTVV.

This clone was counted between two and nine times. This sequence joins TRBV29-1 and TRBJ1-1; 7 bases map to TRBD1. V dropped 5 bases and J dropped 0; count of bases not matched to a gene: 6. The CDR3 is made up of 14 amino acids. From germline, CDR1 is SQVTM and CDR2 ANQGSEA. The CDR3 DNA sequence: TGCAGCGTTACTATTGGACAGGTGAACACTGAAGCTTTCTTT. Translation: CSVTIGQVNTEAFF. The full variable domain, in which reference TRBV29-1 and TRBJ1-1 provide the parts outside the CDR3, is SAVISQKPSRDICQRGTSLTIQCQVDSQVTMMFWYRQQPGQSLTLIATANQGSEATYESGFVIDKFPISRPNLTFSTLTVSNMSPEDSSIYLCSVTIGQVNTEAFFGQGTRLTVV.

This chain links TRBV4-1 with TRBJ1-1; a possible D gene is TRBD1 (5 bases). This CDR3 has 19 residues. Trimming left V 0 bases short and J 2 bases short, with 22 bases between. Germline V gene lookup returns CDR1 MGHRA and CDR2 YSYEKL. CDR3 in amino acids: CASSQDRAGTASPNTEAFF. The CDR3 DNA sequence: TGCGCCAGCAGCCAAGATCGGGCTGGGACGGCGAGCCCAAACACTGAAGCTTTCTTT.

The genes are TRBV5-5 and TRBJ1-2; no firm D call. Trimming removed 4 bases from V and 0 bases from J, with 13 bases in between. The germline V gene encodes CDR1 SGHKS and CDR2 YYEKEE (reference sequence). The CDR3 covers 15 residues. DNA of the CDR3: TGTGCCAGCAGCCCCCGGGGTGGAGCTAACTATGGCTACACCTTC. This gives the protein CASSPRGGANYGYTF.